The rows below give T cell receptor beta chains drawn from one sample of a study of CD8 T cells in ankylosing spondylitis. MiXCR, run by TCRdb on the 5' RACE reads, gives a single entry per CDR3 protein. This table has fewer than 750,000 distinct CDR3 sequences, 15% to 20% appearing once. Sequenced: blood, either unsorted or a sorted T cell fraction (not recorded which). The origin of the receptors is a male donor with ankylosing spondylitis. The CDR3 runs from the conserved cysteine through the conserved F or W. D genes are given only for firm matches. Clone size, where shown, is once, few, many, or a class for clones that have expanded.

J gene	CDR3 length	V gene	D gene	clone size	CDR3 protein	CDR3 DNA
TRBJ1-5	15	TRBV12-3/TRBV12-4	TRBD1	many	CASSLVAGGGQPQHF	TGTGCCAGCAGTTTAGTCGCAGGGGGAGGACAGCCCCAGCATTTT
TRBJ2-1	13	TRBV20-1	TRBD1	few	CSASPTGSNEQFF	TGCAGTGCTAGTCCGACAGGGTCCAATGAGCAGTTCTTC
TRBJ2-1	14	TRBV29-1	.	.	CSVGALTGNNEQFF	TGCAGCGTTGGAGCCTTGACAGGAAACAATGAGCAGTTCTTC
TRBJ1-4	15	TRBV7-4	.	few	CASSLPRFRNEKLFF	TGTGCCAGCAGCTTACCGAGGTTCCGAAATGAAAAACTGTTTTTT
TRBJ2-1	15	TRBV4-3	TRBD1	.	CASSQENRGYNEQFF	TGCGCCAGCAGCCAGGAAAACAGGGGCTACAATGAGCAGTTCTTC
TRBJ1-5	14	TRBV20-1	.	.	CSAFTGLTNQPQHF	TGCAGTGCCTTCACTGGCCTCACTAATCAGCCCCAGCATTTT
TRBJ2-7	15	TRBV12-3/TRBV12-4	TRBD1	few	CASSGQGWVPDEQYF	TGTGCCAGCAGTGGACAGGGGTGGGTGCCGGACGAGCAGTACTTC
TRBJ1-1	16	TRBV11-2	.	.	CASSLAQQDGNTEAFF	TGTGCCAGCAGCTTGGCCCAACAGGACGGGAACACTGAAGCTTTCTTT
TRBJ2-1	15	TRBV18	TRBD2	few	CASSPTSGRSNEQFF	TGTGCCAGCTCACCGACTAGCGGGAGAAGTAATGAGCAGTTCTTC
TRBJ1-6	17	TRBV6-1	.	.	CASRTAPDPFNNSPLHF	TGTGCCAGCAGGACAGCTCCGGACCCCTTCAATAATTCACCCCTCCACTTT
TRBJ1-4	16	TRBV29-1	.	few	CSAKTGITATNEKLFF	TGCAGCGCTAAGACCGGGATTACTGCAACTAATGAAAAACTGTTTTTT
TRBJ1-1	14	TRBV30	.	many	CAWSVQTRHIEAFF	TGTGCCTGGAGTGTACAAACTAGGCATATTGAAGCTTTCTTT
TRBJ1-4	12	TRBV29-1	.	.	CSVDDLSEKLFF	TGCAGCGTCGATGACCTGAGTGAAAAACTGTTTTTT
TRBJ2-2	16	TRBV27	TRBD1	many	CASSLSGTGNTGELFF	TGTGCCAGCAGTTTATCCGGGACAGGGAACACCGGGGAGCTGTTTTTT
TRBJ1-1	14	TRBV18	.	few	CASSHRDLRTEAFF	TGTGCCAGCTCTCACAGGGATTTGAGAACTGAAGCTTTCTTT
TRBJ2-1	14	TRBV18	.	.	CASSPPADYNEQFF	TGTGCCAGCTCACCACCGGCAGACTACAATGAGCAGTTCTTC
TRBJ2-7	14	TRBV7-3	.	few	CASSYRDTTYEQYF	TGTGCCAGCAGCTACCGGGACACCACCTACGAGCAGTACTTC
TRBJ2-5	16	TRBV20-1	TRBD1	.	CSARDRTGSSQETQYF	TGCAGTGCTAGAGATAGGACAGGCAGTTCCCAAGAGACCCAGTACTTC
TRBJ1-1	13	TRBV7-3	.	few	CASSSSANTEAFF	TGTGCCAGCAGCTCCTCGGCCAACACTGAAGCTTTCTTT
TRBJ2-3	14	TRBV20-1	TRBD2	few	CSAQSGGGVDTQYF	TGCAGTGCTCAAAGCGGGGGGGGAGTGGATACGCAGTATTTT
TRBJ1-2	16	TRBV27	.	few	CASSSLPQTAQYGYTF	TGTGCCAGCAGTTCGTTACCCCAAACGGCGCAGTATGGCTACACCTTC
TRBJ2-5	14	TRBV6-2/TRBV6-3	.	.	CASSYGVEEETQYF	TGTGCCAGCAGTTACGGGGTTGAGGAAGAGACCCAGTACTTC
TRBJ1-4	14	TRBV6-1	.	once	CASSIRTGHEKLFF	TGTGCCAGCAGCATCCGAACGGGGCATGAAAAACTGTTTTTT
TRBJ2-3	15	TRBV29-1	TRBD2	.	CSVAGTSDSVDTQYF	TGCAGCGTTGCCGGGACTAGCGACTCAGTAGATACGCAGTATTTT
TRBJ2-1	13	TRBV4-1	.	.	CASSQATGIRQFF	TGCGCCAGCAGCCAAGCGACAGGCATCCGGCAGTTCTTC
TRBJ2-7	13	TRBV18	.	.	CASSPPSRYEQYF	TGTGCCAGCTCACCGCCCTCCCGCTACGAGCAGTACTTC
TRBJ2-7	15	TRBV12-3/TRBV12-4	.	few	CASSSQGTVSTEQYF	TGTGCCAGCAGTTCCCAAGGGACTGTCTCCACCGAGCAGTACTTC
TRBJ1-1	13	TRBV5-1	.	.	CASSLASGAKAFF	TGCGCCAGCAGCTTGGCCTCAGGGGCCAAAGCTTTCTTT
TRBJ1-3	16	TRBV7-8	TRBD1	.	CASSLVGQGAGNTIYF	TGTGCCAGCAGCTTAGTCGGACAGGGGGCGGGAAACACCATATATTTT
TRBJ1-4	14	TRBV20-1	.	few	CSAEAGEANEKLFF	TGCAGTGCCGAGGCCGGGGAGGCTAATGAAAAACTGTTTTTT
TRBJ2-5	16	TRBV28	.	few	CASSTNLAFRQETQYF	TGTGCCAGCAGTACAAATCTAGCTTTCAGACAAGAGACCCAGTACTTC
TRBJ1-3	17	TRBV7-9	.	.	CASSDAGRGSSGNTIYF	TGTGCCAGCAGCGACGCGGGCAGGGGAAGCTCTGGAAACACCATATATTTT
TRBJ2-2	14	TRBV20-1	TRBD2	.	CSATTGGNTGELFF	TGCAGTGCCACGACGGGGGGGAACACCGGGGAGCTGTTTTTT
TRBJ2-4	12	TRBV20-1	.	few	CSARVGGQAEYF	TGCAGTGCTAGAGTGGGGGGGCAGGCAGAGTACTTC
TRBJ1-1	13	TRBV20-1	.	few	CSAIGPPGTEAFF	TGCAGTGCTATCGGGCCGCCCGGCACTGAAGCTTTCTTT
TRBJ2-1	15	TRBV7-2	TRBD2	.	CASSLARSSGNEQFF	TGTGCCAGCAGCTTAGCGCGGTCTAGCGGGAATGAGCAGTTCTTC
TRBJ2-7	14	TRBV27	.	few	CASSFQGMGYEQYF	TGTGCCAGCAGTTTTCAGGGAATGGGCTACGAGCAGTACTTC
TRBJ2-7	14	TRBV4-1	.	.	CASSHLFEGYEQYF	TGCGCCAGCAGCCATCTTTTCGAGGGCTACGAGCAGTACTTC
TRBJ2-7	16	TRBV20-1	.	.	CSATNLKQGRSYEQYF	TGCAGTGCAACCAACCTTAAACAGGGCCGGAGCTACGAGCAGTACTTC
TRBJ2-3	14	TRBV12-3/TRBV12-4	.	many	CASSPGMGTDTQYF	TGTGCCAGCAGTCCGGGGATGGGCACAGATACGCAGTATTTT
TRBJ2-5	13	TRBV5-1	.	few	CASSGGSQETQYF	TGCGCCAGCAGCGGGGGGTCACAAGAGACCCAGTACTTC
TRBJ1-6	14	TRBV20-1	TRBD1	many	CSARATGLNSPLHF	TGCAGTGCTAGGGCGACAGGGCTTAATTCACCCCTCCACTTT
TRBJ2-7	13	TRBV27	.	.	CASSLLLGFEQYF	TGTGCCAGCAGTTTATTATTAGGGTTCGAGCAGTACTTC
TRBJ1-2	12	TRBV21-1	.	few	CPEGAVDYGYTF	TGTCCCGAGGGGGCAGTAGACTATGGCTACACCTTC
TRBJ1-1	14	TRBV27	.	.	CASSLGLNRVEAFF	TGTGCCAGCAGTTTGGGGCTGAACAGGGTTGAAGCTTTCTTT
TRBJ2-1	15	TRBV5-5	.	few	CASSLVVGGDNEQFF	TGTGCCAGCAGCTTGGTAGTGGGGGGCGACAATGAGCAGTTCTTC
TRBJ2-1	17	TRBV21-1	.	.	CASSKVLLAGGENEQFF	TGTGCCAGCAGCAAAGTATTACTAGCGGGGGGCGAAAATGAGCAGTTCTTC
TRBJ1-1	16	TRBV7-9	.	.	CASSPVGIEENTEAFF	TGTGCCAGCAGCCCTGTGGGGATCGAAGAGAACACTGAAGCTTTCTTT
TRBJ2-1	14	TRBV15	TRBD2	many	CATSRGASGNEQFF	TGTGCCACCAGCAGAGGGGCTAGCGGTAATGAGCAGTTCTTC
TRBJ2-3	15	TRBV2	TRBD2	.	CASSEASGRTVEQYF	TGTGCCAGCAGTGAAGCTAGCGGGAGGACTGTAGAGCAGTATTTT